This T cell receptor beta chain was observed in a study of blood T cell repertoires in COVID-19. Study summary: The United States, Italy and Spain supplied acute and convalescent COVID-19 samples.

V trimming: 5 bases; J trimming: 6 bases; junction bases outside the gene matches: 12. Germline V gives CDR1 LNHNV, CDR2 YYDKDF (reference sequence). The CDR3 contains 15 residues. Per the original methods: From reference gene primer amplification, estimates of nucleated cell counts were derived. Profiled with immunoSEQ multiplex PCR; TCRdb holds only in-frame clones, not every one. The V and J calls and clone size were taken over from that table, and D and trimming were inferred from the DNA. The sample contains about 320,000 clones, over 80% of which appear only once. The rearrangement uses TRBV15 and TRBJ1-2, with 7 bases matching TRBD1. The specimen was PBMCs or T cells enriched from blood (not recorded which). This receptor was identified in a man aged 30 to 45 who had recovered from COVID-19. CDR3 in DNA: TGTGCCACCAGCCCTCGGTTAACAGGGGTGGATGGCTACACCTTC. Its translation: CATSPRLTGVDGYTF.